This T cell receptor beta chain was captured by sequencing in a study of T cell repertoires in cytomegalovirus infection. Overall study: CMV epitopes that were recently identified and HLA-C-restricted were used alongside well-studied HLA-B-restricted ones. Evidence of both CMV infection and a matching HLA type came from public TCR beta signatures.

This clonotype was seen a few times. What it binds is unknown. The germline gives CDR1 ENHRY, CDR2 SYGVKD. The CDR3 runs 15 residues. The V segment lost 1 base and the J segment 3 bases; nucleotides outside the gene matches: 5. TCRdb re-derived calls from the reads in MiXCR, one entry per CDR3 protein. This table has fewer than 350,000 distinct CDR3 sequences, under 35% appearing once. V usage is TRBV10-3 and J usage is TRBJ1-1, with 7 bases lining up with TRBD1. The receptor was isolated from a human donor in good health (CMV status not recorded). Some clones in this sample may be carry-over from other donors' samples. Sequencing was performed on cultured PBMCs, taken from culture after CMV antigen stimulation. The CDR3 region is CAISEFQQGYTEAFF. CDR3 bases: TGTGCCATCAGTGAGTTCCAACAGGGGTACACTGAAGCTTTCTTT.